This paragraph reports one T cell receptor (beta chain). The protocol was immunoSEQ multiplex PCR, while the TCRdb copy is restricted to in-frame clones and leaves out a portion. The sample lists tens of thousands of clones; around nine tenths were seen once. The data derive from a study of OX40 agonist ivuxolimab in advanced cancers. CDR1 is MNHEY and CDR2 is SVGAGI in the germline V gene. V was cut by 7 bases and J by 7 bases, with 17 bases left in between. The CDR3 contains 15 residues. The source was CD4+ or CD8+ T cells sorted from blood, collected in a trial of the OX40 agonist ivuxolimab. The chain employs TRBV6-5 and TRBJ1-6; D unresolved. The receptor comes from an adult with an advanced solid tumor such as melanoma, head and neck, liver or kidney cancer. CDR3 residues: CASTLRVDYNSPLHF. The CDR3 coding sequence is TGTGCCAGCACTTTACGAGTGGATTACAATTCACCCCTCCACTTT.